The 2 T cell receptor beta chains given below trace back to one sample, sequenced in a study of T cell repertoires in cytomegalovirus infection. TCRdb used MiXCR to reprocess the reads, holding one entry per CDR3 protein. Of some 560,000 distinct CDR3 sequences in the sample, 40% were seen once. These TCRs are of unknown antigen specificity. Here the sequenced sample was cultured PBMCs, taken from culture after CMV antigen stimulation. These receptors originate from a human donor in good health (CMV status not recorded). Some clones in this sample may be carry-over from other donors' samples.

The CDR3 region has the DNA TGTGCCAGCAGTCCCGGGGGGGTGCCCCGCTACGAGCAGTACTTC. This sequence encodes CASSPGGVPRYEQYF. This chain connects TRBV27 to TRBJ2-7; 8 bases are a match to TRBD2. V lost 5 bases to trimming and J lost 3 bases; unmatched junction nucleotides: 9. This CDR3 comprises 15 residues. Germline V gene sequence: CDR1 MNHEY, CDR2 SMNVEV (reference sequence).

This chain links TRBV27 with TRBJ2-1; D ambiguous. V was clipped by 3 bases and J by 6 bases, with 15 bases between them. Germline CDR1 reads MNHEY; CDR2 reads SMNVEV (reference sequence). The CDR3 sequence is 15 residues long. CDR3 sequence reads: CASSLCQTFCNEQFF. For the CDR3, the DNA is TGTGCCAGCAGTTTGTGTCAGACCTTCTGCAATGAGCAGTTCTTC.